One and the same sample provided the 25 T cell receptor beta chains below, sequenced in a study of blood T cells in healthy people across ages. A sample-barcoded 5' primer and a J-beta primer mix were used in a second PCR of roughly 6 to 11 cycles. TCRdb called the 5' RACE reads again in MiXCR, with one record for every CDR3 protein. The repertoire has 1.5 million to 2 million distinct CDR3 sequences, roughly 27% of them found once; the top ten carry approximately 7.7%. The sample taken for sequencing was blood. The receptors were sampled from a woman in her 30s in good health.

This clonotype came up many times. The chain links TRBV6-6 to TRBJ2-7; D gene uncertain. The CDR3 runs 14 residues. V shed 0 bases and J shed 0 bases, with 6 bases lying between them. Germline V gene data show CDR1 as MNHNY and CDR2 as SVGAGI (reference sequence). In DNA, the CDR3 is TGTGCCAGCAGTTACTCCTCATTCTCCTACGAGCAGTACTTC. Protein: CASSYSSFSYEQYF.

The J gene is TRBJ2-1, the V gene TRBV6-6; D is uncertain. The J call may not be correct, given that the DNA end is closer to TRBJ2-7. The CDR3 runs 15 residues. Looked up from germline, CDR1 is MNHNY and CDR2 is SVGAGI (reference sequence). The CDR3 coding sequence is TGTGCCAGCAGCTTCGACGGTACCTCCTACAATGAGCAGTACTTC. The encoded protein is CASSFDGTSYNEQYF.

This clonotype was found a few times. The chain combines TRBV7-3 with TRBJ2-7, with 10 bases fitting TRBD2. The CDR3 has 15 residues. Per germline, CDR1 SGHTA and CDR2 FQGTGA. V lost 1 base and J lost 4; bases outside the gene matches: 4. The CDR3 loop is CASSLMPSGGYEQYF. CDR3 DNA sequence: TGTGCCAGCAGCTTAATGCCTAGCGGGGGATACGAGCAGTACTTC.

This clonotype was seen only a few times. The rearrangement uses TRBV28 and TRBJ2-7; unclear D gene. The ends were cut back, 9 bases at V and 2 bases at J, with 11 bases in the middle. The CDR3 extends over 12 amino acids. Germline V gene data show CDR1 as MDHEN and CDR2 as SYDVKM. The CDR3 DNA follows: TGTGCCAGTCACACAGCCACCTACGAGCAGTACTTC. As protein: CASHTATYEQYF. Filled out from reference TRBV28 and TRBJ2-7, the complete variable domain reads DVKVTQSSRYLVKRTGEKVFLECVQDMDHENMFWYRQDPGLGLRLIYFSYDVKMKEKGDIPEGYSVSREKKERFSLILESASTNQTSMYLCASHTATYEQYFGPGTRLTVT.

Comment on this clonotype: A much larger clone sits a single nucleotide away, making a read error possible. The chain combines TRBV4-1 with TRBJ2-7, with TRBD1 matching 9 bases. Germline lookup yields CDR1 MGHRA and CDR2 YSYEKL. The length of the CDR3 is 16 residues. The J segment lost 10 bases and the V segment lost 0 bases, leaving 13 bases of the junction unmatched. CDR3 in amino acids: CASSQDGGQGLESQYF. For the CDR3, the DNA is TGCGCCAGCAGCCAAGATGGGGGACAGGGCTTAGAGTCCCAGTACTTC.

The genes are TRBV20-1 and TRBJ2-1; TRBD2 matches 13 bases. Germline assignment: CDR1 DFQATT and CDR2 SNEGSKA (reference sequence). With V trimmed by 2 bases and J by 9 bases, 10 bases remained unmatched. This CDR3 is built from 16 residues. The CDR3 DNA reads TGCAGTGCTAGACTTACCCGGACTAGCGGGAGACCTGAGCAGTTCTTC. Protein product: CSARLTRTSGRPEQFF.

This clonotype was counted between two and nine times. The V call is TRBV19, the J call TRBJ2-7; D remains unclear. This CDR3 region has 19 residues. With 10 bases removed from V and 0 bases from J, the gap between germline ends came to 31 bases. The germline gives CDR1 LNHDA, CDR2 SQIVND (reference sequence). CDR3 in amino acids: CAKLFGKGPSNTSSYEQYF. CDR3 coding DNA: TGTGCCAAACTCTTCGGAAAGGGCCCATCCAACACAAGCTCCTACGAGCAGTACTTC.

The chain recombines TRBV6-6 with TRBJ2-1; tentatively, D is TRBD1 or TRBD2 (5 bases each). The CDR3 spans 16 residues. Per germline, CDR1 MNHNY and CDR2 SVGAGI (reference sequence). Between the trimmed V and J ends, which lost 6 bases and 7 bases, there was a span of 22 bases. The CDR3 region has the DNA TGTGCCAGCAGCCCGGGGCCCTATAGTAACAAGAATGAGCAGTTCTTC. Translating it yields CASSPGPYSNKNEQFF.

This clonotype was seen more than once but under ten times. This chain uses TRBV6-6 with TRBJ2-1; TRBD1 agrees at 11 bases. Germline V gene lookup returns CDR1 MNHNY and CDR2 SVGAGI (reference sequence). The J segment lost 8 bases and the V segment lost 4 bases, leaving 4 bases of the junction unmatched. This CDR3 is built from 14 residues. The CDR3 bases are TGTGCCAGCAGTTCCGGGACAGGGGGACATGAGCAGTTCTTC. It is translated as CASSSGTGGHEQFF.

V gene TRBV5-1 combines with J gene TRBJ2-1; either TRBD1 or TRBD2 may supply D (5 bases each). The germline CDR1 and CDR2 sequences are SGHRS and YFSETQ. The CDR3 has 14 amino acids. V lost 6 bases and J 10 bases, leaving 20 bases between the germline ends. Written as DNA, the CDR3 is TGCGCCAGCACCTCTGGACGGGGCAAGAGGGAGCAGTTCTTC. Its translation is CASTSGRGKREQFF.

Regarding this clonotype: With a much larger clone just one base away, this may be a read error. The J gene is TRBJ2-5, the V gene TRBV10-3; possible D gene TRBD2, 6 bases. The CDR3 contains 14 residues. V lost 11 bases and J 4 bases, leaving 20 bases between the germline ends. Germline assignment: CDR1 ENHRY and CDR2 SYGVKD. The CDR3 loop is CAAAGTPNAETQYF. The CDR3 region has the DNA TGTGCCGCCGCCGGGACTCCAAACGCAGAGACCCAGTACTTC.

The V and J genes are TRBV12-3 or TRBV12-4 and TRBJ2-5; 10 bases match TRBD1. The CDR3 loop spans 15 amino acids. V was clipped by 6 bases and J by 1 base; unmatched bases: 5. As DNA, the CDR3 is TGTGCCAGCAGGAGGGGGACAGGGGTCCAAGAGACCCAGTACTTC. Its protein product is CASRRGTGVQETQYF.

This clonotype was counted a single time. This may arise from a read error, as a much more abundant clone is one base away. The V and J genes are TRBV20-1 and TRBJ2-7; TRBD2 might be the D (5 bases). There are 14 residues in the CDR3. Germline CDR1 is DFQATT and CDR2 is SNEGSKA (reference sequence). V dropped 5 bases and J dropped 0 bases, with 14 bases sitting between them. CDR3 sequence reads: CSAYNGESSYEQYF. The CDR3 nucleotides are TGCAGTGCTTATAACGGGGAGAGCTCCTACGAGCAGTACTTC.

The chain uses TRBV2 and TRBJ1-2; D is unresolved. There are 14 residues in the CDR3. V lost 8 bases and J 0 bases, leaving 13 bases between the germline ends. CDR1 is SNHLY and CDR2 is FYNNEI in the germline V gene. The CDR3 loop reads CASPGHRTNYGYTF. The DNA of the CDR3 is TGTGCCAGCCCCGGGCATCGTACTAACTATGGCTACACCTTC.

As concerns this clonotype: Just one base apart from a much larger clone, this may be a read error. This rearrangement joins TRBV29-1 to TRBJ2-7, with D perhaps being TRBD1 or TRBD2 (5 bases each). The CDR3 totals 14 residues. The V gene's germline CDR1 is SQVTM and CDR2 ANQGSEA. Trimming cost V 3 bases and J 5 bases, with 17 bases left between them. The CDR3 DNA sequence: TGCAGCGTTGAGTTCCAGAGGGGAATAAACGAGCAGTACTTC. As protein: CSVEFQRGINEQYF.

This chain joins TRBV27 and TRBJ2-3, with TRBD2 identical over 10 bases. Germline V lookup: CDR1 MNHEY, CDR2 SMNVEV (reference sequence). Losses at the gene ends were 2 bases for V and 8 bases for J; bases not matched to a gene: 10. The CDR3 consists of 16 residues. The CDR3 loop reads CASSLVASGGSFTQYF. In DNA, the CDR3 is TGTGCCAGCAGTTTAGTGGCTAGCGGGGGCTCCTTTACGCAGTATTTT.

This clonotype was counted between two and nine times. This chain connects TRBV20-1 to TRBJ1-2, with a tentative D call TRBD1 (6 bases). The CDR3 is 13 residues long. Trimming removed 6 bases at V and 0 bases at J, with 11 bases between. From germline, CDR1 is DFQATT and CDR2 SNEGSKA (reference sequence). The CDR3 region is CSALGHSNYGYTF. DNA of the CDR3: TGCAGTGCATTGGGACACTCTAACTATGGCTACACCTTC.

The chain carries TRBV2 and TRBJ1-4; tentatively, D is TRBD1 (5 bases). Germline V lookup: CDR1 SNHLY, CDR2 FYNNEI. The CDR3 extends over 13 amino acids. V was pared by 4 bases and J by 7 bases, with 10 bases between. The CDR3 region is CASSAGGIEKLFF. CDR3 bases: TGTGCCAGCAGTGCGGGGGGGATTGAAAAACTGTTTTTT.

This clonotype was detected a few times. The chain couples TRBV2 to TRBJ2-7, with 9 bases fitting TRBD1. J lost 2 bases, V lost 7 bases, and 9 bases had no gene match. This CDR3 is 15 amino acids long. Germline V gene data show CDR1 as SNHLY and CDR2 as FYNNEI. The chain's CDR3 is CASKPQGAVTYEQYF. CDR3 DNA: TGTGCCAGCAAGCCACAGGGGGCCGTTACCTACGAGCAGTACTTC.

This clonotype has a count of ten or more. The CDR3 spells CASSLERPYNEQFF. DNA for the CDR3: TGTGCCAGCAGTTTAGAACGACCCTACAATGAGCAGTTCTTC. The chain combines TRBV12-3 or TRBV12-4 with TRBJ2-1, with D uncertain. V lost 1 base to trimming and J lost 2 bases, with 6 bases between them. CDR3 length: 14 residues.

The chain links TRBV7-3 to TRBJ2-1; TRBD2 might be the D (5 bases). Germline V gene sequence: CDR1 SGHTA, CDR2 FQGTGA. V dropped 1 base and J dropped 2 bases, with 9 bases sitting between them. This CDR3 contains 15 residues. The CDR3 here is CASSLSRGTYNEQFF. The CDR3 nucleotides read TGTGCCAGCAGCTTAAGTAGAGGGACCTACAATGAGCAGTTCTTC.

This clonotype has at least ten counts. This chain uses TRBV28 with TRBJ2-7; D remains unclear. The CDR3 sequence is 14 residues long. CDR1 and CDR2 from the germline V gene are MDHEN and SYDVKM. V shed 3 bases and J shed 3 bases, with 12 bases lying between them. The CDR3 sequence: CASSFAQENYEQYF. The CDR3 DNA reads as TGTGCCAGCAGTTTTGCCCAGGAGAACTACGAGCAGTACTTC. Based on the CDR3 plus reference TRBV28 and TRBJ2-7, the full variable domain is DVKVTQSSRYLVKRTGEKVFLECVQDMDHENMFWYRQDPGLGLRLIYFSYDVKMKEKGDIPEGYSVSREKKERFSLILESASTNQTSMYLCASSFAQENYEQYFGPGTRLTVT.

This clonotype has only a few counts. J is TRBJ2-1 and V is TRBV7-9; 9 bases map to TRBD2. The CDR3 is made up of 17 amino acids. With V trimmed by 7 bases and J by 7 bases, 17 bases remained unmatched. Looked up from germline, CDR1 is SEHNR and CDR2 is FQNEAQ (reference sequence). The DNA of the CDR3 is TGTGCCAGCACCCTGGAGGCGGGACTAGCAGGCTGGAATGAGCAGTTCTTC. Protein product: CASTLEAGLAGWNEQFF.

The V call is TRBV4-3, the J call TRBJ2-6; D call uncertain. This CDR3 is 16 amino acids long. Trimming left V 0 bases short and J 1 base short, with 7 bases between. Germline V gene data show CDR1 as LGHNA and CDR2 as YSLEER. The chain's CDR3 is CASSQDHESGANVLTF. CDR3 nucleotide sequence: TGCGCCAGCAGCCAAGATCATGAGTCTGGGGCCAACGTCCTGACTTTC.

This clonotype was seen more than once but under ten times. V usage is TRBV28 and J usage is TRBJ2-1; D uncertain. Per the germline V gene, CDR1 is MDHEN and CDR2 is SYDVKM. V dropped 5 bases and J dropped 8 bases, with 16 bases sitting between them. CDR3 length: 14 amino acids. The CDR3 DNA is TGTGCCAGCAGTATCCGCCCCCCCTCGGATGAGCAGTTCTTC. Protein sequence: CASSIRPPSDEQFF.